The next 8 T cell receptor beta chains were all read from a single sample in a study of T cell responses to AZD1222 COVID-19 vaccine. Sequenced by immunoSEQ multiplex PCR; TCRdb stores in-frame clones only, minus some. The table shows about 110,000 clones, with 90% occurring only once. The sequencing here drew on peripheral blood, taken on day 0 of AZD1222 vaccination. Source of these receptors: an adult in good health.

This clone was seen once. V gene TRBV11-2 combines with J gene TRBJ2-4, with a weak D call TRBD1 (5 bases). Germline V gene data show CDR1 as SGHAT and CDR2 as FQNNGV. Between the trimmed V and J ends, which lost 0 bases and 2 bases, there was a span of 14 bases. The CDR3 contains 17 residues. CDR3 residues: CASSLDRDSASKNIQYF. CDR3 nucleotides: TGTGCCAGCAGCTTAGACCGTGACAGCGCTTCCAAAAACATTCAGTACTTC. The variable domain in full, with the rest retrieved from reference TRBV11-2 and TRBJ2-4, is EAGVAQSPRYKIIEKRQSVAFWCNPISGHATLYWYQQILGQGPKLLIQFQNNGVVDDSQLPKDRFSAERLKGVDSTLKIQPAKLEDSAVYLCASSLDRDSASKNIQYFGAGTRLSVL.

This chain connects TRBV16 to TRBJ2-2, with TRBD1 identical over 8 bases. Germline assignment: CDR1 KGHSY and CDR2 FQNENV. This CDR3 comprises 17 residues. J lost 0 bases, V lost 0 bases, and 3 bases had no gene match. Here the CDR3 reads CASSQSPQGANTGELFF. The CDR3 nucleotides are TGTGCCAGCAGCCAATCGCCACAGGGGGCGAACACCGGGGAGCTGTTTTTT.

The CDR3 loop is CASSLRDWGSSYEQYF. CDR3 DNA sequence: TGTGCCAGCAGCCTACGCGACTGGGGGAGTTCCTACGAGCAGTACTTC. This sequence joins TRBV3-1 (or the pseudogene TRBV3-2) and TRBJ2-7, with D perhaps matching TRBD1 or TRBD2 (5 bases each). The CDR3 sequence is 16 residues long. The V end lost 4 bases, the J end lost 1 base, and 17 bases lay between the germline ends. From germline, CDR1 is LGHDT and CDR2 YNNKEL (reference sequence).

The J gene is TRBJ2-2, the V gene TRBV4-2, with TRBD2 matching 15 bases. This CDR3 comprises 19 residues. CDR1 is LGHNA, CDR2 YNFKEQ, per germline. V lost 2 bases, J lost 1 base, and 5 bases stayed unmatched. CDR3 sequence reads: CASSQLSGLAGGNTGELFF. CDR3 nucleotides: TGTGCCAGCAGCCAACTATCGGGACTAGCGGGAGGGAACACCGGGGAGCTGTTTTTT.

The V gene is TRBV24-1, the J gene TRBJ2-1; unclear D gene. The germline gives CDR1 KGHDR, CDR2 SFDVKD. Trimming left V 4 bases short and J 6 bases short, with 18 bases between. The length of the CDR3 is 16 residues. As DNA, the CDR3 is TGTGCCACCAGTGAAAAGCACCGGGCCACCTTCAATGAGCAGTTCTTC. Encoded protein: CATSEKHRATFNEQFF.

This clone was seen more than once but under ten times. The chain joins TRBV9 to TRBJ2-7, with 9 bases identical to TRBD2. The V gene's germline CDR1 is SGDLS and CDR2 YYNGEE. V gave up 0 bases and J gave up 6 bases; unmatched junction bases: 4. The CDR3 covers 14 residues. CDR3 sequence (DNA): TGTGCCAGCAGCGTAGACCTAGCGGGAAGCGAGCAGTACTTC. It encodes CASSVDLAGSEQYF. Full variable domain (remainder filled in from reference TRBV9 and TRBJ2-7): DSGVTQTPKHLITATGQRVTLRCSPRSGDLSVYWYQQSLDQGLQFLIQYYNGEERAKGNILERFSAQQFPDLHSELNLSSLELGDSALYFCASSVDLAGSEQYFGPGTRLTVT.

The rearrangement joins TRBV19 to TRBJ1-2; 7 nucleotides line up with TRBD1. Germline V gene lookup returns CDR1 LNHDA and CDR2 SQIVND (reference sequence). This CDR3 has 15 amino acids. J gave up 1 base and V 5 bases, and 7 bases lay outside the gene matches. The CDR3 nucleotides read TGTGCCAGTAGTGTTGGGACAGAGATTAACTATGGCTACACCTTC. Protein: CASSVGTEINYGYTF.

The chain employs TRBV5-6 and TRBJ1-3, with no clear D. This CDR3 has 14 residues. Germline-derived CDR1 and CDR2 are SGHDT and YYEEEE. V lost 0 bases to trimming and J lost 3 bases, with 7 bases between them. The CDR3 DNA is TGTGCCAGCAGCTTGGTTGCAGATGGAAACACCATATATTTT. Translated: CASSLVADGNTIYF.